Listed below are T cell receptor beta chains from one sample, sequenced in a study of cytomegalovirus exposure and HLA in healthy donors. The data were produced by immunoSEQ multiplex PCR, yet TCRdb's version contains in-frame clones alone and is incomplete. The repertoire holds 150,000 to 200,000 clones, with 86% as singletons. Sequencing was done on a sample of PBMCs. Receptor source: a man aged 18 to 30 in good health and CMV-seropositive. The CDR3 runs from the conserved cysteine through the conserved F or W. The order of the fields is J gene, V gene, CDR3 protein.

>TRBJ1-1|TRBV11-2
CASSFSGNTEAFF
>TRBJ2-7|TRBV19
CATGPGWYEQYF
>TRBJ1-3|TRBV10-1
CATPLQAPGSLGNTIYF
>TRBJ2-7|TRBV7-2
CASSSRYEQYF
>TRBJ2-5|TRBV28
CASSLSPPLGTQYF
>TRBJ2-1|TRBV6-4
CASSATGTSGSNEQFF
>TRBJ2-2|TRBV7-9
CASSAPPFSANTGELFF
>TRBJ1-1|TRBV2
CASRDRTNTEAFF
>TRBJ2-7|TRBV13
CASSSGQLPYEQYF
>TRBJ2-3|TRBV5-1
CASSFIAGVGDTQYF
>TRBJ2-2|TRBV7-2
CASSYIAGGPGELFF
>TRBJ2-3|TRBV7-6
CASSLEGTGRTDTQYF
>TRBJ2-7|TRBV27
CASSLGAGTYEQYF
>TRBJ2-3|TRBV5-1
CASSPDRGQDTQYF
>TRBJ1-6|TRBV27
CASSYRALNSPLHF
>TRBJ2-1|TRBV6-5
CASSYSLYSYNEQFF
>TRBJ2-7|TRBV29-1
CSVVGQGANEQYF
>TRBJ2-2|TRBV11-3
CASSPGTDYGELFF
>TRBJ2-7|TRBV5-5
CASSQTGSYEQYF
>TRBJ1-5|TRBV6-5
CASSYIPGSSQHF
>TRBJ1-1|TRBV5-1
CASATGDTEAFF
>TRBJ1-1|TRBV7-9
CASSPSGHRTEAFF
>TRBJ2-3|TRBV18
CASSLQEGSTDTQYF
>TRBJ2-2|TRBV5-1
CASSLGQATTGELFF
>TRBJ2-2|TRBV9
CASSVGGTGLHTGELFF
>TRBJ2-2|TRBV6-1
CASSPGTANTGELFF
>TRBJ2-1|TRBV28
CATRRGTSGFDEQFF
>TRBJ1-3|TRBV6-6
CASSSAGNTIYF
>TRBJ1-4|TRBV5-6
CASSFPRDEKLFF
>TRBJ1-1|TRBV18
CASSPMEGNTEAFF
>TRBJ2-7|TRBV18
CASSPREGAGEQYF
>TRBJ2-3|TRBV4-3
CASSRVPGQGANTDTQYF
>TRBJ2-2|TRBV7-9
CAVRPDTGELFF
>TRBJ1-3|TRBV20-1
CSARQGNTIYF
>TRBJ1-1|TRBV7-6
CASSPQGGNTEAFF
>TRBJ2-7|TRBV5-5
CASLVRGQYF
>TRBJ1-1|TRBV2
CASSIGQGDTEAFF
>TRBJ1-2|TRBV27
CASSLRGYGYTF
>TRBJ2-7|TRBV12-5
CASAQFLGANYEQYF
>TRBJ1-4|TRBV5-1
CATSTGDSTNEKLFF
>TRBJ2-3|TRBV14
CASSQGLAGQYF
>TRBJ2-5|TRBV6-1
CASRDSGGETQYF
>TRBJ2-5|TRBV7-2
CASSTSTSGGGETQYF
>TRBJ2-7|TRBV27
CASKSGGESYEQYF
>TRBJ2-6|TRBV9
CASSVSGGANVLTF
>TRBJ1-4|TRBV7-2
CASSLGDRVDEKLFF
>TRBJ2-7|TRBV4-3
CASSQGASGSSYEQYF
>TRBJ2-7|TRBV18
CASSLRTGTVVSSPSYEQYF
>TRBJ1-2|TRBV6-5
CASSYRTGMGGYTF
>TRBJ2-7|TRBV30
CAWGRSGPSLGQYF
>TRBJ2-1|TRBV9
CASSPRTSGGHEQFF
>TRBJ1-1|TRBV27
CASSLAENTEAFF
>TRBJ2-7|TRBV28
CASRTGRNYEQYF
>TRBJ2-5|TRBV5-6
CASSSQWYPGETQYF
>TRBJ1-1|TRBV6-6
CASSSGGQAFF
>TRBJ2-3|TRBV9
CASSVAGVPSTDTQYF
>TRBJ1-1|TRBV10-3
CAISESARGLNTEAFF
>TRBJ2-2|TRBV9
CASSAILTGELFF
>TRBJ2-1|TRBV10-3
CAISGGLADYNEQFF